One and the same sample provided the 11 T cell receptor beta chains below, sequenced in a study of cytomegalovirus exposure and HLA in healthy donors. Data came from immunoSEQ multiplex PCR; TCRdb stores just in-frame clones and leaves some out. The sample holds 110,000 to 150,000 clones; approximately 94% are singletons and the top ten take 1.5% to 2%. Sequencing was done on a sample of PBMCs. The receptor set was obtained from a man aged 18 to 35 in good health and CMV-seropositive.

This sequence joins TRBV7-9 and TRBJ1-4; TRBD1 matches 8 bases. Germline loops: CDR1 SEHNR, CDR2 FQNEAQ (reference sequence). J was trimmed by 3 bases and V by 6 bases; bases with no gene match: 9. CDR3 length equals 16 residues. CDR3 sequence (DNA): TGTGCCAGCAGTTATCAAGGGACAGGCTCTAATGAAAAACTGTTTTTT. Protein sequence: CASSYQGTGSNEKLFF. The full variable domain, with the rest looked up from reference TRBV7-9 and TRBJ1-4, is DTGVSQNPRHKITKRGQNVTFRCDPISEHNRLYWYRQTLGQGPEFLTYFQNEAQLEKSRLLSDRFSAERPKGSFSTLEIQRTEQGDSAMYLCASSYQGTGSNEKLFFGSGTQLSVL.

The sample holds one count of this clone. The genes are TRBV18 and TRBJ2-1; the D gene is possibly TRBD1 (6 bases). The CDR3 runs to 17 residues. Per the germline V gene, CDR1 is KGHSH and CDR2 is LQKENI. Trimming removed 3 bases at V and 4 bases at J, with 19 bases between. The CDR3, as DNA: TGTGCCAGCTCACCCTCTACAGGGTCCGGTAGGTACAATGAGCAGTTCTTC. Translating it yields CASSPSTGSGRYNEQFF.

The chain has TRBV11-1 and TRBJ2-7; D gene ambiguous. V gave up 3 bases and J gave up 2 bases, with 8 bases separating them. The CDR3 runs 13 residues. Germline CDR1 reads SGHAT; CDR2 reads FQDESV (reference sequence). The CDR3 here is CASSLESPYEQYF. CDR3 bases: TGTGCCAGCAGCTTGGAGTCCCCCTACGAGCAGTACTTC.

The CDR3 sequence is CASSPGVGLSEQYF. The CDR3 region has the DNA TGTGCCAGCAGCCCAGGGGTCGGGCTAAGCGAGCAGTACTTC. The rearrangement joins TRBV5-6 to TRBJ2-7; D is perhaps TRBD1 (6 bases). Trimming took off 4 bases at V and 6 bases at J, with 17 bases between the two ends. The CDR3 contains 14 residues. The germline CDR1 and CDR2 sequences are SGHDT and YYEEEE.

CDR3 nucleotide sequence: TGTGCCAGCAGCTTGACTAGCGGGCCCACTTACAATGAGCAGTTCTTC. This sequence encodes CASSLTSGPTYNEQFF. The rearrangement uses TRBV7-9 and TRBJ2-1; 10 bases fit TRBD2. The V and J ends lost 3 bases and 4 bases, in that order; junction bases with no gene match: 6. CDR1 is SEHNR, CDR2 FQNEAQ, per germline (reference sequence). CDR3 length: 16 residues. Using reference TRBV7-9 and TRBJ2-1 for the parts outside the CDR3, the full variable domain is DTGVSQNPRHKITKRGQNVTFRCDPISEHNRLYWYRQTLGQGPEFLTYFQNEAQLEKSRLLSDRFSAERPKGSFSTLEIQRTEQGDSAMYLCASSLTSGPTYNEQFFGPGTRLTVL.

The chain employs TRBV18 and TRBJ2-1; 7 bases agree with TRBD1. The CDR3 is 13 residues long. Germline assignment: CDR1 KGHSH and CDR2 LQKENI. V dropped 4 bases and J dropped 8; count of bases not matched to a gene: 5. The CDR3 is CASSLGTVDEQFF. DNA of the CDR3: TGTGCCAGCTCACTCGGGACAGTAGATGAGCAGTTCTTC.

V is TRBV29-1 and J is TRBJ2-4; TRBD1 matches 7 bases. This CDR3 is built from 18 residues. CDR1 SQVTM and CDR2 ANQGSEA come from the germline V gene. V shed 0 bases and J 0 bases; nucleotides not matched to a gene: 11. CDR3 DNA sequence: TGCAGCGTTGAAGACCCCGACAGGGACCCTCTAGCCAAAAACATTCAGTACTTC. It encodes CSVEDPDRDPLAKNIQYF.

The rearrangement links TRBV4-1 to TRBJ2-7, with 10 positions matching TRBD2. Germline trimming cut 1 base from V and 0 bases from J; bases unmatched to any gene: 15. CDR3 length equals 20 residues. The germline V gene has CDR1 MGHRA and CDR2 YSYEKL. CDR3 region: CASSQGLAGALGPSSYEQYF. CDR3 coding DNA: TGCGCCAGCAGCCAAGGACTAGCGGGTGCTCTCGGACCGAGCTCCTACGAGCAGTACTTC.

The J gene is TRBJ2-1, the V gene TRBV29-1, with 10 bases fitting TRBD2. Germline V gene data show CDR1 as SQVTM and CDR2 as ANQGSEA. This CDR3 spans 15 amino acids. V shed 5 bases and J 6 bases; nucleotides not matched to a gene: 10. The CDR3 protein is CSVTPGLARVNEQFF. The CDR3 DNA follows: TGCAGCGTTACGCCGGGACTAGCGCGGGTCAATGAGCAGTTCTTC.

A single count supports this clone. The CDR3 bases are TGCAGCGTTGAAGAACTAGCGGGAGTAGAGACCCAGTACTTC. It is translated as CSVEELAGVETQYF. The rearrangement uses TRBV29-1 and TRBJ2-5; 11 bases are a match to TRBD2. V dropped 0 bases and J dropped 4; count of bases not matched to a gene: 1. The germline V gene has CDR1 SQVTM and CDR2 ANQGSEA. The CDR3 sequence is 14 residues long.

This clone was found once. V and J are TRBV27 and TRBJ2-4; 7 bases are shared with TRBD1. The CDR3 is 13 amino acids. CDR1 MNHEY and CDR2 SMNVEV come from the germline V gene (reference sequence). The V gene end was trimmed by 6 bases and the J gene end by 7 bases; junction bases not matched to a gene: 6. The CDR3 coding sequence is TGTGCCAGCAGCTCCCTACAGGGGAACATTCAGTACTTC. It yields the protein CASSSLQGNIQYF.